This entry lists 3 T cell receptor beta chains sequenced from one sample in a study of blood T cells in healthy people across ages. It was with a sample-barcoded 5' primer and a J-beta primer mix that a second PCR of roughly 6 to 12 cycles was run. TCRdb redid the calling of the 5' RACE reads with MiXCR, one entry per CDR3 protein. The sample shows hundreds of thousands of distinct CDR3 sequences, about 34% of them seen only once. Input material: blood. Receptors originate from a woman of 80 years or more in good health.

The chain links TRBV9 to TRBJ1-2, with 7 bases identical to TRBD1. Germline V gene data show CDR1 as SGDLS and CDR2 as YYNGEE. Trimming cost V 0 bases and J 2 bases; bases outside gene matches: 10. The CDR3 runs 17 residues. The CDR3 nucleotides are TGTGCCAGCAGCGTAGGATTACAGGGGTACCTAAACTATGGCTACACCTTC. Amino acids: CASSVGLQGYLNYGYTF.

This clonotype was recorded at least ten times. Just one base apart from a much larger clone, this may be a read error. CDR3 protein: CASSRDGGETQYF. DNA for the CDR3: TGTGCCAGCTCTCGGGATGGCGGGGAGACCCAGTACTTC. V gene TRBV7-2 combines with J gene TRBJ2-5, with D possibly matching TRBD2 (5 bases). This CDR3 comprises 13 residues. The V end lost 8 bases, the J end lost 5 bases, and 15 bases lay between the germline ends. The V gene's germline CDR1 is SGHTA and CDR2 FQGNSA.

This clonotype was picked up a small number of times. One base away lies a much larger clone, so this may be a sequencing read error. This chain links TRBV12-3 or TRBV12-4 with TRBJ1-2; 8 nucleotides agree with TRBD1. The CDR3 has 15 amino acids. The junction had 10 bases not matched to a gene; V was cut back by 6 bases and J by 4 bases. CDR3 region: CASSRPGTGLYGYTF. The DNA for the CDR3 is TGTGCCAGCAGCCGACCCGGGACAGGCCTCTATGGCTACACCTTC.